This record concerns one T cell receptor beta chain sequence. What it binds is not known. Each of the patients experienced relapse following autologous stem cell transplantation, and their brentuximab vedotin exposure differed. The data were obtained in a study of PD-1 blockade in classical Hodgkin lymphoma. Study results and caveats: Diversity similar to that of newly diagnosed patients was seen at baseline in complete responders. Baseline TCR diversity was reportedly lower in newly diagnosed patients than healthy donors.

V lost 1 base and J lost 3; bases outside the gene matches: 2. Per the germline V gene, CDR1 is SGHTA and CDR2 is FQGNSA. The CDR3 has 15 residues. The method was immunoSEQ multiplex PCR; TCRdb's version includes in-frame clones alone and lacks a portion of them. The repertoire consists of tens of thousands of clones, with approximately 94% occurring once and the leading ten covering about 8%. The receptor was isolated from a human donor with classical Hodgkin lymphoma. This chain joins TRBV7-2 and TRBJ2-1, with TRBD2 matching over 8 bases. The sequenced sample was peripheral blood mononuclear cells (PBMCs), obtained at baseline. The CDR3 sequence is CASSLGTSIYNEQFF. The CDR3 nucleotides are TGTGCCAGCAGCTTAGGGACTAGCATCTACAATGAGCAGTTCTTC.